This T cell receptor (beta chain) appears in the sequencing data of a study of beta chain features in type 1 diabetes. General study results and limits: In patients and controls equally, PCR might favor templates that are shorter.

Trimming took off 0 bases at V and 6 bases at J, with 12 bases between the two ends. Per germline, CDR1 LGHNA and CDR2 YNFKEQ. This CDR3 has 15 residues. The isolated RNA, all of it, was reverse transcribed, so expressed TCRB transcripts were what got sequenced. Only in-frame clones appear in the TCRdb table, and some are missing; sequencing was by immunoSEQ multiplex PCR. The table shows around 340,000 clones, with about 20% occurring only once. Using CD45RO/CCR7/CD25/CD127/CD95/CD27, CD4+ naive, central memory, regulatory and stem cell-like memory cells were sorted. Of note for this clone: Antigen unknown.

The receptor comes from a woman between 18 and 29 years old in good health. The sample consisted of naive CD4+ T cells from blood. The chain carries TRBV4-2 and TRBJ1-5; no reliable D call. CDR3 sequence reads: CASSQDGQATQPQHF. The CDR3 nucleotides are TGTGCCAGCAGCCAAGATGGTCAGGCCACTCAGCCCCAGCATTTT.